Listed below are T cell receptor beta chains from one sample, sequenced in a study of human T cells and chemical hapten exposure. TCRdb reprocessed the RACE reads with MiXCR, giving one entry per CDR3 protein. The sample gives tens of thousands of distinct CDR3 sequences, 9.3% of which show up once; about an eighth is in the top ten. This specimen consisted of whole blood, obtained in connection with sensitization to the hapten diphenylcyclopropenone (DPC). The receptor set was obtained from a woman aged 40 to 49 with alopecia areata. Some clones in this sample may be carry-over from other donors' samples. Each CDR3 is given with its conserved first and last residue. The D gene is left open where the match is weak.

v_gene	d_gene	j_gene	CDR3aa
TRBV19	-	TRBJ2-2	CASSILQPGELFF
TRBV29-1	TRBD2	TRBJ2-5	CSVATGGETQYF
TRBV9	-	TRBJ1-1	CASSVNFRTGRTEAFF
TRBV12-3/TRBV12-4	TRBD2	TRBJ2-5	CASSPSRTSGGFLQETQYF
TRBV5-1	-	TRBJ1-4	CASSLGATPANEKLFF
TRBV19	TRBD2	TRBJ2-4	CASSTGLEGIQYF
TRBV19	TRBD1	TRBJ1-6	CASRSGAGGHSPLHF
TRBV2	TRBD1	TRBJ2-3	CASRRTGGTDTQYF
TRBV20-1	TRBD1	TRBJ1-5	CSARHDRDSNQPQHF
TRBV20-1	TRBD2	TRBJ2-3	CSSRGEGSDTQYF
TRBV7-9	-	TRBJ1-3	CASIRGSSGNTIYF
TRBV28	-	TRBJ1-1	CASGGERTEAFF
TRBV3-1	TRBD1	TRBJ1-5	CASSPGQGNQPQHF
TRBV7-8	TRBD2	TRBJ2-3	CASTIAGRTDTQYF
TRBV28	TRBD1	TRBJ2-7	CASSSGQGLGEQYF
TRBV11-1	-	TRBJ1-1	CASRKVMNTEAFF